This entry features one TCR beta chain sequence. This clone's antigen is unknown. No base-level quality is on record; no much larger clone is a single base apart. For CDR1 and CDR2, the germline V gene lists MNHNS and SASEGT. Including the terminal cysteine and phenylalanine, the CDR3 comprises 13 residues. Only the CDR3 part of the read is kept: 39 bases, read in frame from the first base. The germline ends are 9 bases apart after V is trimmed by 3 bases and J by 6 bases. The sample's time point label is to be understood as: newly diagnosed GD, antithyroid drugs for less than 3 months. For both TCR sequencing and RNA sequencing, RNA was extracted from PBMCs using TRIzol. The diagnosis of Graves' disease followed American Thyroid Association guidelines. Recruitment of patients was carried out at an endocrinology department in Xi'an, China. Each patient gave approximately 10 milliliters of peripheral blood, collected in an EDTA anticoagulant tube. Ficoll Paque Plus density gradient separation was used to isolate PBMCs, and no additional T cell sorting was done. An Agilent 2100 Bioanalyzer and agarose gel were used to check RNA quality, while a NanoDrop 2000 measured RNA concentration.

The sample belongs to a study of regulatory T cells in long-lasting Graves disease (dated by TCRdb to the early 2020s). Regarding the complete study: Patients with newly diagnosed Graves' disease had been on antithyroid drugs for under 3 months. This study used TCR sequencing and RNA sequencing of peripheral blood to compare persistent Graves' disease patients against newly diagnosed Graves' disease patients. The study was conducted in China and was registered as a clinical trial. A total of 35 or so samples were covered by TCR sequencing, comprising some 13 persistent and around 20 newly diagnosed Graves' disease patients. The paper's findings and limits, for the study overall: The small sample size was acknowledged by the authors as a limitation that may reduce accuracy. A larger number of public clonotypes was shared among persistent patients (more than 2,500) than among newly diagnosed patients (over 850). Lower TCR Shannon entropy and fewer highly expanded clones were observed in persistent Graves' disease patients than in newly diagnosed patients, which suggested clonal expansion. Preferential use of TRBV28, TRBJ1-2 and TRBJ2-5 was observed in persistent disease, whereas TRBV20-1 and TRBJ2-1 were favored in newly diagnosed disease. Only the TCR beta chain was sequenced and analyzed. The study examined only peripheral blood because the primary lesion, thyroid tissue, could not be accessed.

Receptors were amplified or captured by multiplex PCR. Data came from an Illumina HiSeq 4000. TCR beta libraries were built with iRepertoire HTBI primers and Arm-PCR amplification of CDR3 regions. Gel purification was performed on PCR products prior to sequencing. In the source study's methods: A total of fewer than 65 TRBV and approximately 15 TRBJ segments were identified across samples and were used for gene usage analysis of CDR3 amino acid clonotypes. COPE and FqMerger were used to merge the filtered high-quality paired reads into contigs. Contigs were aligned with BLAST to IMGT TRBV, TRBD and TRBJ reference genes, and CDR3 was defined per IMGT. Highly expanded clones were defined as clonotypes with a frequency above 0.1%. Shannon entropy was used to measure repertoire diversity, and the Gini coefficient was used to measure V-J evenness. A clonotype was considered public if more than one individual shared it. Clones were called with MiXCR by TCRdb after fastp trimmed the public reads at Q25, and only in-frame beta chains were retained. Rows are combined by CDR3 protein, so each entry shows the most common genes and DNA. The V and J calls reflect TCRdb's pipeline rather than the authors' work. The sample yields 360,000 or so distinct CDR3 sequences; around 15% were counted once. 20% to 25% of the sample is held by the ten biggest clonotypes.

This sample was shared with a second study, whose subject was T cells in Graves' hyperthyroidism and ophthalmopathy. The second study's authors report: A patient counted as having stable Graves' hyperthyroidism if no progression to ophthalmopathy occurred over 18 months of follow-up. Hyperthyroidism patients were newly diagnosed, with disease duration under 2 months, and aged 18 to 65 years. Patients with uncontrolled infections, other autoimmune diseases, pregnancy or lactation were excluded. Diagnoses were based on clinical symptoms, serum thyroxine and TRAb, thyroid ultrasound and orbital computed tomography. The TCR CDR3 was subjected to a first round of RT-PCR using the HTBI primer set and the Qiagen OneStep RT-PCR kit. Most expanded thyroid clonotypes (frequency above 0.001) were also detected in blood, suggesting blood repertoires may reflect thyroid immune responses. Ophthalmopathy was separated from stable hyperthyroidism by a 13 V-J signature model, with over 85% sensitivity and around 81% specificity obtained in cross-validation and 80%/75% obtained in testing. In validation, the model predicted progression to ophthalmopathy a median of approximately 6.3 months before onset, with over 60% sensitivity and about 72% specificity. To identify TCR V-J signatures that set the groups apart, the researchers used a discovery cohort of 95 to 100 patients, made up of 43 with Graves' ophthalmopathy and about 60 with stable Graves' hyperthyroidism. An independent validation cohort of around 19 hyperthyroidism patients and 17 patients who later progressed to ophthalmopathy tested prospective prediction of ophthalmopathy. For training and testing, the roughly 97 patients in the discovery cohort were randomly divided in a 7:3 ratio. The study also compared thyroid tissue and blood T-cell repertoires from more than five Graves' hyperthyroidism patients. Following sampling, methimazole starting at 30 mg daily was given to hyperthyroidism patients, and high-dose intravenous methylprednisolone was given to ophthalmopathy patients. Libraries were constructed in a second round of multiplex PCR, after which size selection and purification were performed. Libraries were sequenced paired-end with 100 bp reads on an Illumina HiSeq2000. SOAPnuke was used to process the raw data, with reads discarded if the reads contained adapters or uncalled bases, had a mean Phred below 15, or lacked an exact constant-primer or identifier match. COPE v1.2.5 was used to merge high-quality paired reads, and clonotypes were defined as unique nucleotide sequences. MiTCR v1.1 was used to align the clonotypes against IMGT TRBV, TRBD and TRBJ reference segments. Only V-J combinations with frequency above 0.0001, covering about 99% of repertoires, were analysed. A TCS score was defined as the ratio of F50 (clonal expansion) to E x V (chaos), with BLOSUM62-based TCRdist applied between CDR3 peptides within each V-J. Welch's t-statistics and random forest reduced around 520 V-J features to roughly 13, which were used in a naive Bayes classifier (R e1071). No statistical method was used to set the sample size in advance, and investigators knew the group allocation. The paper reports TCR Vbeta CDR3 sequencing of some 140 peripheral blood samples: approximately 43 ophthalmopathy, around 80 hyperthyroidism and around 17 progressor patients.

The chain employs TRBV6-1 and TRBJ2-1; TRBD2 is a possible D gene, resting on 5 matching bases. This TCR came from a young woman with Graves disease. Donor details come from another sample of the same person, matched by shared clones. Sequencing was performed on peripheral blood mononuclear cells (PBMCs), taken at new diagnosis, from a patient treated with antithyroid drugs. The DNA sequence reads TGTGCCAGCAGTGAGACTAACCTCAATGAGCAGTTCTTC. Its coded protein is CASSETNLNEQFF.